This T cell receptor beta chain appears in the sequencing data of a study of T-cell memory formation after mild COVID-19. TCRdb itself ran the 5' RACE reads through MiXCR, one entry per CDR3 protein. The profile shows around 250,000 distinct CDR3 sequences, roughly a sixth of them singletons. The CDR3 is 19 amino acids. The germline V and J ends were trimmed by 0 bases and 0 bases, with 18 bases remaining between them. Germline V gives CDR1 MNHEY, CDR2 SVGAGI. Whole-study findings and limits: A second wave expanding day 15 to 37 was CD4+-biased; contracting clones were balanced. Pre-infection memory already had some responding clones, implying cross-reactive memory joined.

This clonotype was seen a handful of times. What it binds is not known. The V and J genes are TRBV6-5 and TRBJ1-3; a weak D match, TRBD1 (5 bases). This TCR derives from a man between 18 and 29 years old who had mild COVID-19 (a few samples of this study predate the infection). Cell type and time point are not known. The sequenced sample was PBMCs or a T cell subset sorted from them (not recorded which). As DNA, the CDR3 is TGTGCCAGCAGTTACTCCTCGTTTCCGGGACGCCTCTCTGGAAACACCATATATTTT. This encodes CASSYSSFPGRLSGNTIYF.